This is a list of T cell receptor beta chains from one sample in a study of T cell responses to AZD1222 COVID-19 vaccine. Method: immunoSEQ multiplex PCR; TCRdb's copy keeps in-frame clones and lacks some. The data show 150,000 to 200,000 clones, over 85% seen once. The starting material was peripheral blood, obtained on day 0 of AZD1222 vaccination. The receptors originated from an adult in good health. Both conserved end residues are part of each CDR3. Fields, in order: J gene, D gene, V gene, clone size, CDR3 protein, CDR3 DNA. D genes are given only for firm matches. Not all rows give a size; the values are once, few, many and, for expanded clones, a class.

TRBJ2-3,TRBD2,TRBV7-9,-,CASSHLAGTDTQYF,TGTGCCAGCAGCCATCTAGCGGGCACAGATACGCAGTATTTT
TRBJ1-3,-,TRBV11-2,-,CASSLDLTESSGNTIYF,TGTGCCAGCAGCTTAGATTTGACCGAGAGCTCTGGAAACACCATATATTTT
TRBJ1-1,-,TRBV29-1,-,CSASTGDMNTEAFF,TGCAGCGCCTCCACAGGAGACATGAACACTGAAGCTTTCTTT
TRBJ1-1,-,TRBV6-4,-,CASSGVGEGGNTEAFF,TGTGCCAGCAGTGGGGTTGGAGAAGGGGGGAACACTGAAGCTTTCTTT
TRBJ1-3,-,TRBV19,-,CASSIIGTGAGNTIYF,TGTGCCAGTAGTATAATAGGGACGGGGGCTGGAAACACCATATATTTT
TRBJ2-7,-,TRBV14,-,CASGNYEQYF,TGTGCCAGCGGTAACTACGAGCAGTACTTC
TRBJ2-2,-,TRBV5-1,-,CASSPGGNTGELFF,TGCGCCAGCAGCCCCGGGGGGAACACCGGGGAGCTGTTTTTT
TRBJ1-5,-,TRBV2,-,CASMEEGGQPQHF,TGTGCCAGCATGGAGGAAGGGGGTCAGCCCCAGCATTTT
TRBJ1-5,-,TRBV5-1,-,CASSLDGGQNQPQHF,TGCGCCAGCAGCTTGGATGGGGGGCAGAATCAGCCCCAGCATTTT
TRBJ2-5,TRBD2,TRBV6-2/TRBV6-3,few,CASSPSPDTGGETQYF,TGTGCCAGCAGCCCTTCCCCGGACACGGGGGGGGAGACCCAGTACTTC
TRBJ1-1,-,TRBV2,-,CASSEGTGGPTTEAFF,TGTGCCAGCAGTGAGGGGACGGGAGGCCCCACGACTGAAGCTTTCTTT
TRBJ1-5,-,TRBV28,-,CASSSSDSSRPQHF,TGTGCCAGCAGTTCCTCCGACAGCAGCCGGCCCCAGCATTTT